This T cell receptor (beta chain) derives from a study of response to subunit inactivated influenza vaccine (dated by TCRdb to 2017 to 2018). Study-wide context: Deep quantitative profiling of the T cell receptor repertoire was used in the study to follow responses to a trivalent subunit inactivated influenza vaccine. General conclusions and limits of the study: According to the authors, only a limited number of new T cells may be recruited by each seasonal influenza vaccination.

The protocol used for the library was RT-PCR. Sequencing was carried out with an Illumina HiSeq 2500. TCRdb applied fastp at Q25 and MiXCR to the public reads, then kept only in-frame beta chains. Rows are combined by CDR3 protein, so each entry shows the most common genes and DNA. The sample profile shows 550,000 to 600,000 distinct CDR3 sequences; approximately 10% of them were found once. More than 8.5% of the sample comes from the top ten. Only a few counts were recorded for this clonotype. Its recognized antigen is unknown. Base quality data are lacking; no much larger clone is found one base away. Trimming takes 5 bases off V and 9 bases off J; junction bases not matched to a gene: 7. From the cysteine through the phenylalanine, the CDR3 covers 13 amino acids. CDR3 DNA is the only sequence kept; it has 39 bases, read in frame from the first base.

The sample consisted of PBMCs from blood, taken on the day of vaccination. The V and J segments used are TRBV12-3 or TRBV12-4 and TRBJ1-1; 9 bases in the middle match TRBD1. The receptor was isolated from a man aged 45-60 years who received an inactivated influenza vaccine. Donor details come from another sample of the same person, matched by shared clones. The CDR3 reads CASSHGGTGQAFF. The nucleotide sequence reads TGTGCCAGCAGTCATGGGGGGACAGGGCAAGCTTTCTTT.